This TCR beta chain was sequenced during a study of blood T cell repertoires in COVID-19. About the study: Material from acute and convalescent COVID-19 was sourced from the United States, Italy and Spain. Nucleic acid was either cDNA or gDNA, and it came from T cells, B-cell-depleted T cells, or PBMCs.

As originally analysed: Nucleated cell number was recorded as an estimate derived from reference gene primer amplification. Libraries were prepared by immunoSEQ multiplex PCR; TCRdb keeps only in-frame clonotypes and omits some of them. V and J calls plus clone size are reproduced from that table; the DNA served to infer D and trimming. Here the sample spans hundreds of thousands of clones, less than 90% being singletons. Patients of the Seattle cohort, enrolled during active infection, were followed longitudinally. CDR3 length: 16 residues. The V gene's germline CDR1 is SGHVS and CDR2 FQNEAQ. Trimming stripped 2 bases from V and 2 bases from J, with 13 bases between.

The sequenced sample consisted of peripheral blood. The J gene is TRBJ1-5, the V gene TRBV7-8; D not certain. This receptor was taken from a woman in her fifties or sixties with COVID-19, enrolled during active disease. CDR3 nucleotide sequence: TGTGCCAGCAGCTTATTGGGCCCCAACGGCAATCAGCCCCAGCATTTT. Translated: CASSLLGPNGNQPQHF.